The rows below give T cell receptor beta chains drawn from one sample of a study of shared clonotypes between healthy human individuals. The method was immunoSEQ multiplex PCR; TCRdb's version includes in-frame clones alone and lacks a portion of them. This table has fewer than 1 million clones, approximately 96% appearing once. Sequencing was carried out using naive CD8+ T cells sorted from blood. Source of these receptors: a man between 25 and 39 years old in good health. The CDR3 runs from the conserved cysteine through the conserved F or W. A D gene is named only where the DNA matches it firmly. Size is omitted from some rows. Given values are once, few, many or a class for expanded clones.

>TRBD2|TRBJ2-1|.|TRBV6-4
CASSEELAEDNEQFF
TGTGCCAGCAGTGAGGAACTAGCGGAGGACAATGAGCAGTTCTTC
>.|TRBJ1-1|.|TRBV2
CASSEGTVPNTEAFF
TGTGCCAGCAGTGAAGGGACAGTTCCGAACACTGAAGCTTTCTTT
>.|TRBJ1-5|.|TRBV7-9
CASSLFDSNQPQHF
TGTGCCAGCAGCTTATTCGATAGCAATCAGCCCCAGCATTTT
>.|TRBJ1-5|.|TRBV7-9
CASSLGQHSNQPQHF
TGTGCCAGCAGCTTAGGACAACATAGCAATCAGCCCCAGCATTTT
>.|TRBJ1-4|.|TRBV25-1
CASSLQGEKLFF
TGTGCCAGCAGCTTACAGGGTGAAAAACTGTTTTTT
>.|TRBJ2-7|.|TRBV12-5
CASAKDRGAYEQYF
TGTGCTAGTGCCAAAGACAGAGGAGCCTACGAGCAGTACTTC
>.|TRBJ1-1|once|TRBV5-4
CASSLGGFEAFF
TGTGCCAGCAGCCTGGGGGGGTTTGAAGCTTTCTTT
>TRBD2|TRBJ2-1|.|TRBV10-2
CATTSLAVYNEQFF
TGCGCCACCACTTCCCTAGCGGTTTACAATGAGCAGTTCTTC
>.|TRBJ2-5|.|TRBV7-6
CASSLEYPQGGLGTQYF
TGTGCCAGCAGCTTAGAGTACCCCCAGGGAGGATTAGGGACCCAGTACTTC
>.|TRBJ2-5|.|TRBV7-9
CASSLARDRGETQYF
TGTGCCAGCAGCTTAGCCAGGGATCGTGGAGAGACCCAGTACTTC
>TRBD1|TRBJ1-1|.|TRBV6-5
CASSLSQGTTEAFF
TGTGCCAGCAGCCTATCACAGGGGACCACTGAAGCTTTCTTT
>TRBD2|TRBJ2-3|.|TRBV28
CASSFLPASGRTDTQYF
TGTGCCAGCAGTTTCCTCCCGGCTAGCGGACGCACAGATACGCAGTATTTT
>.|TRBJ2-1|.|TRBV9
CASSVDSGGGEVYNEQFF
TGTGCCAGCAGCGTAGATAGCGGAGGGGGGGAAGTTTACAATGAGCAGTTCTTC
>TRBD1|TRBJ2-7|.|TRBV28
CASSSNRGPNSYEQYF
TGTGCCAGCAGCTCGAACAGGGGGCCCAACTCCTACGAGCAGTACTTC
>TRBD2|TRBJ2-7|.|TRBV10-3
CAISPGLAAYEQYF
TGTGCCATCAGCCCCGGACTAGCGGCCTACGAGCAGTACTTC
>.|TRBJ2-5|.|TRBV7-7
CASSLSPTWGQETQYF
TGTGCCAGCAGCTTATCTCCAACTTGGGGTCAAGAGACCCAGTACTTC
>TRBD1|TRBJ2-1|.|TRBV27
CASSWTGEYNEQFF
TGTGCCAGCAGCTGGACAGGGGAGTACAATGAGCAGTTCTTC
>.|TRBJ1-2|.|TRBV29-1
CSVREGANYGYTF
TGCAGCGTTCGGGAGGGAGCTAACTATGGCTACACCTTC
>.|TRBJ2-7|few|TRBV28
CASSPRTVLYEQYF
TGTGCCAGCAGCCCACGGACTGTACTCTACGAGCAGTACTTC
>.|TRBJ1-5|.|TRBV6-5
CASSFVLYQPQHF
TGTGCCAGCAGTTTTGTTTTGTATCAGCCCCAGCATTTT
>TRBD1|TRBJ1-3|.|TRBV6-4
CASKRTGARNTIYF
TGTGCCAGCAAGAGGACAGGGGCACGAAACACCATATATTTT
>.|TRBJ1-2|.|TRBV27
CASSLSGLYGYTF
TGTGCCAGCAGTTTATCAGGCCTCTATGGCTACACCTTC
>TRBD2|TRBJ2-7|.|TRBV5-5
CASSSRLAGTYEQYF
TGTGCCAGCAGCTCCCGACTAGCGGGTACCTACGAGCAGTACTTC
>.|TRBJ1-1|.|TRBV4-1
CASSQVLGRNEAFF
TGCGCCAGCAGCCAAGTTTTAGGGCGTAATGAAGCTTTCTTT
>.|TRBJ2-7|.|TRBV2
CASSLRAGTYEQYF
TGTGCCAGCAGTCTCCGGGCAGGTACCTACGAGCAGTACTTC
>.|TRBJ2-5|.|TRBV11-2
CASSFGGETQYF
TGTGCCAGCAGCTTTGGAGGGGAGACCCAGTACTTC
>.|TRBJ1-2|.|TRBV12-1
CASSSPGPCWRYGYTF
TGTGCCAGCAGCTCCCCGGGACCCTGTTGGAGGTATGGCTACACCTTC
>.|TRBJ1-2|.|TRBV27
CASSGTQGTVDGYTF
TGTGCCAGCAGTGGGACGCAGGGGACCGTCGATGGCTACACCTTC
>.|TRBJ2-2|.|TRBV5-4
CASSSLGTTNTGELFF
TGTGCCAGCAGCTCCCTAGGGACAACGAACACCGGGGAGCTGTTTTTT
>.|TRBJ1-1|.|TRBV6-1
CASSETVRRVLYDTEAFF
TGTGCCAGCAGTGAAACGGTCCGTAGGGTCTTATACGACACTGAAGCTTTCTTT
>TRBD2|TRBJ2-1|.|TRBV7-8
CASSLTPEAGGSHSSYNEQFF
TGTGCCAGCAGCTTAACACCGGAAGCGGGAGGGAGCCACAGCTCCTACAATGAGCAGTTCTTC
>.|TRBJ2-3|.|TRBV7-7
CASSPDTGYAVYTQYF
TGTGCTAGCAGCCCGGACACGGGATACGCGGTCTATACGCAGTATTTT
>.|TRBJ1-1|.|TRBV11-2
CASNLPRSGPGNTEAFF
TGTGCCAGCAACCTACCTCGATCGGGGCCAGGGAACACTGAAGCTTTCTTT
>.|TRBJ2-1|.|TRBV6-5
CASSYSSLGSGNEQFF
TGTGCCAGCAGTTACTCGAGTCTGGGGTCGGGGAATGAGCAGTTCTTC
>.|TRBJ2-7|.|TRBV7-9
CASSDSPGRFSYEQYF
TGTGCCAGCAGCGATAGCCCTGGACGGTTCTCCTACGAGCAGTACTTC
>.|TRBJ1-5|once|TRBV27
CASSPDDRVQPQHF
TGTGCCAGCAGTCCTGACGACAGAGTACAGCCCCAGCATTTT
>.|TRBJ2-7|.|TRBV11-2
CASSSSGYEQYF
TGTGCCAGCAGCTCGAGCGGCTACGAGCAGTACTTC
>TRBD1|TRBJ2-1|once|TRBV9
CASSEKDRDLGNEQFF
TGTGCCAGCAGTGAGAAAGACAGGGATTTGGGCAATGAGCAGTTCTTC
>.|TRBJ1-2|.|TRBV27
CASSFSPTTNFYGYTF
TGTGCCAGCAGTTTCTCCCCTACGACTAATTTCTATGGCTACACCTTC
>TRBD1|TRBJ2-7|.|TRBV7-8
CASSRKTGQARPDEQYF
TGTGCCAGCAGCCGAAAAACGGGACAGGCCCGTCCCGACGAGCAGTACTTC
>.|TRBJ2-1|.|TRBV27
CASSLSREGSYNEQFF
TGTGCCAGCAGTTTATCGAGGGAAGGGTCCTACAATGAGCAGTTCTTC
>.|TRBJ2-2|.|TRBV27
CASAQRVWRELFF
TGTGCCAGCGCTCAGAGGGTGTGGAGGGAGCTGTTTTTT
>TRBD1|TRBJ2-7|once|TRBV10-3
CAISDPGQIAYEQYF
TGTGCCATCAGTGACCCGGGACAGATAGCCTACGAGCAGTACTTC
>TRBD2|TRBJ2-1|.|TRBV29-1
CSLSLRDPGGLDNEQFF
TGCAGCCTTTCCCTGAGGGACCCGGGAGGGCTTGACAATGAGCAGTTCTTC
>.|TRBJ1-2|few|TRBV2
CASSESFRVGYTF
TGTGCCAGCAGTGAAAGTTTCAGGGTTGGCTACACCTTC
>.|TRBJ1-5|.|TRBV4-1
CASSQDRPGNQPQHF
TGCGCCAGCAGCCAAGACAGACCCGGCAATCAGCCCCAGCATTTT
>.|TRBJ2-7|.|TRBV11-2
CASSSDGEQYF
TGTGCCAGCAGCTCGGACGGCGAGCAGTACTTC
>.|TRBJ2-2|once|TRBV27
CASSLEAQYTGELFF
TGTGCCAGCAGTTTAGAGGCCCAGTACACCGGGGAGCTGTTTTTT
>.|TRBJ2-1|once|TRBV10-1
CASSESLGGGYNEQFF
TGCGCCAGCAGTGAGTCGTTGGGAGGGGGTTACAATGAGCAGTTCTTC
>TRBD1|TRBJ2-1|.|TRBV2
CASSRGQGYNEQFF
TGTGCCAGCAGCCGCGGACAGGGCTACAATGAGCAGTTCTTC
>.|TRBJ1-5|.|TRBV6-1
CASSESGYSNQPQHF
TGTGCCAGCAGTGAGTCGGGATATAGCAATCAGCCCCAGCATTTT
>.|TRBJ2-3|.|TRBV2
CASSEDRLLQGDTQYF
TGTGCCAGCAGTGAGGACAGACTCCTTCAGGGCGATACGCAGTATTTT
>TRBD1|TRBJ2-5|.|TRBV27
CASSFTGTGLETQYF
TGTGCCAGCAGTTTTACCGGGACAGGGTTGGAGACCCAGTACTTC
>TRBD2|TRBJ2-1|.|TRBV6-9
CASRTESGRSYNEQFF
TGTGCCAGCAGAACGGAGAGCGGGAGGTCCTACAATGAGCAGTTCTTC
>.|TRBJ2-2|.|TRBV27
CASSLLAAGELFF
TGTGCCAGCAGTTTGCTAGCAGCCGGGGAGCTGTTTTTT
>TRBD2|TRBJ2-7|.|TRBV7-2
CASSLGAGGPTYEQYF
TGTGCCAGCAGCTTAGGAGCGGGAGGGCCTACCTACGAGCAGTACTTC
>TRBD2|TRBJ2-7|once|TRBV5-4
CASSLGLAGSYEQYF
TGTGCCAGCAGCTTGGGACTAGCGGGCTCCTACGAGCAGTACTTC
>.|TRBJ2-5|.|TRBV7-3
CASSVTWAGGETQYF
TGTGCCAGCAGCGTAACTTGGGCAGGCGGGGAGACCCAGTACTTC
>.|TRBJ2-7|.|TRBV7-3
CASSLTPLHEQYF
TGTGCCAGCAGCTTAACCCCGCTTCACGAGCAGTACTTC
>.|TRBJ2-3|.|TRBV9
CASNRGSSVDTQYF
TGTGCCAGCAATAGAGGCTCATCAGTAGATACGCAGTATTTT